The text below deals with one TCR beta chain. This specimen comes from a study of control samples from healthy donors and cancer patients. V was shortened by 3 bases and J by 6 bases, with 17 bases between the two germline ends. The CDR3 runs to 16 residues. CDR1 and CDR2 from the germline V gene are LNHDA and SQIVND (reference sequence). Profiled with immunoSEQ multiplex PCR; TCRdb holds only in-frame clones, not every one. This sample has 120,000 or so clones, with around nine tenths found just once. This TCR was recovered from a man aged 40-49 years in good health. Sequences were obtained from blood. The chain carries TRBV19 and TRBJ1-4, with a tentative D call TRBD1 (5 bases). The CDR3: CASSILYWGDDEKLFF. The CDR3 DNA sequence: TGTGCCAGTAGTATCTTGTACTGGGGGGACGATGAAAAACTGTTTTTT.